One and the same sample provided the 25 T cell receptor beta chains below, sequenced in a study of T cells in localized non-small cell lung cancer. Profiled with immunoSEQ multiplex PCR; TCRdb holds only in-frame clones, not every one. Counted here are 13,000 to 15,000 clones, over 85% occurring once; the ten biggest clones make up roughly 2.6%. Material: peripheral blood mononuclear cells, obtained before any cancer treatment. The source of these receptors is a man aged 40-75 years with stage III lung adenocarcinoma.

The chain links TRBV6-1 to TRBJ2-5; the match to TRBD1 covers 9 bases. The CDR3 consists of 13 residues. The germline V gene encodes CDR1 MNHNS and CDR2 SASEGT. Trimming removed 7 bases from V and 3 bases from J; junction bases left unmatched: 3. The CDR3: CASTQGAEETQYF. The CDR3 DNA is TGTGCCAGCACACAGGGGGCAGAAGAGACCCAGTACTTC.

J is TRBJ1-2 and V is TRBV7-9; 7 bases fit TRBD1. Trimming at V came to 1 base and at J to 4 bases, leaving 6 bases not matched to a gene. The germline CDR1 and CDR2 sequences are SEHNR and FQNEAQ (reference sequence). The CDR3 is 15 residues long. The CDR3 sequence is CASSLGSTGAYGYTF. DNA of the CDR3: TGTGCCAGCAGCTTAGGAAGCACAGGGGCCTATGGCTACACCTTC.

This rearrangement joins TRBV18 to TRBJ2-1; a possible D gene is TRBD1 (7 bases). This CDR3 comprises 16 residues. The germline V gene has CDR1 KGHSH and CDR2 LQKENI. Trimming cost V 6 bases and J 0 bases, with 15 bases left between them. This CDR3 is CASSTRGESSYNEQFF. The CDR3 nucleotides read TGTGCCAGCTCTACCAGGGGGGAGAGCTCCTACAATGAGCAGTTCTTC.

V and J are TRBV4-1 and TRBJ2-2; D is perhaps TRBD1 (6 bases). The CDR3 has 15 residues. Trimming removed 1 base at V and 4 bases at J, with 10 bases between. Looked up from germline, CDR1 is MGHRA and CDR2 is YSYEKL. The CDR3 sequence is CASSQVQGGTGELFF. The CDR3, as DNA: TGCGCCAGCAGCCAAGTACAGGGCGGCACCGGGGAGCTGTTTTTT.

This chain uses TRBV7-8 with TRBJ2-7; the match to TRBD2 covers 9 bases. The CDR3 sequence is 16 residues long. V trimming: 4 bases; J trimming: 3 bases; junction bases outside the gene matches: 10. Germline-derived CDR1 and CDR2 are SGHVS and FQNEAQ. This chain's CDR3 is CASSWRVAGEIYEQYF. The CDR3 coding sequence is TGTGCCAGCAGCTGGCGAGTAGCGGGAGAAATCTACGAGCAGTACTTC.

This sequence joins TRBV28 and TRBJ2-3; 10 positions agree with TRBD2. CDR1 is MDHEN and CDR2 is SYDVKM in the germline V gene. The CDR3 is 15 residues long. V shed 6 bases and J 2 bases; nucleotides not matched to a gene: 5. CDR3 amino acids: CASRASGSHTDTQYF. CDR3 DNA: TGTGCCAGCAGGGCTAGCGGGAGCCACACAGATACGCAGTATTTT.

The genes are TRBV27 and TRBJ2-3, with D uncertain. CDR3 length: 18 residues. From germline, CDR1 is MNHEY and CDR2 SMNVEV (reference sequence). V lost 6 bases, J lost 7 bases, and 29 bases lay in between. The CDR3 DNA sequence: TGTGCCAGCAGCTTAAATCCCCTACTTGTGGGATTGAGGAATACGCAGTATTTT. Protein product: CASSLNPLLVGLRNTQYF.

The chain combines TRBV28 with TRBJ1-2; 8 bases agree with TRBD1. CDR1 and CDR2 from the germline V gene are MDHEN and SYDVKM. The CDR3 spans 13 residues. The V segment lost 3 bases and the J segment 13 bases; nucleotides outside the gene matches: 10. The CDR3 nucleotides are TGTGCCAGCAGTTTTCTGGCGACAGGGGTTGGCACCTTC. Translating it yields CASSFLATGVGTF.

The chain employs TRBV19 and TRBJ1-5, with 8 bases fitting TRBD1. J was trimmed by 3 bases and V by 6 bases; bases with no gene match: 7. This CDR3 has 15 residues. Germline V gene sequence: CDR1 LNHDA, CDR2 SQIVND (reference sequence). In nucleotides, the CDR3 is TGTGCCAGTAGGGATCAGGGGGCTAACAATCAGCCCCAGCATTTT. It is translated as CASRDQGANNQPQHF.

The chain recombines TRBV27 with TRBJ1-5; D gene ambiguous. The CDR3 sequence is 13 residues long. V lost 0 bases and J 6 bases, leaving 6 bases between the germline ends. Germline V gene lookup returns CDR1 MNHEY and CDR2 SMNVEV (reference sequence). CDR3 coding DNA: TGTGCCAGCAGTTTATCGATAATTCAGCCCCAGCATTTT. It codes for CASSLSIIQPQHF.

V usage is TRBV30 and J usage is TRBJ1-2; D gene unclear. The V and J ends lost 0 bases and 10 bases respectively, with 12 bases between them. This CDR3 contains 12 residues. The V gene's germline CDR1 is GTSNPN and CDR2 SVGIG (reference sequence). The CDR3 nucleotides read TGTGCCTGGAGTGTACTTCGGCAGACCTACACCTTC. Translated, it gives CAWSVLRQTYTF.

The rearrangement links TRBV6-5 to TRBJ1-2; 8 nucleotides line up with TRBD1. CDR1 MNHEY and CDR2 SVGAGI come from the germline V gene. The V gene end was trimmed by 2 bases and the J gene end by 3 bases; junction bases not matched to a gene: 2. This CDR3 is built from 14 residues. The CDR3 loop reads CASSYGTGDYGYTF. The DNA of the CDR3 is TGTGCCAGCAGTTACGGGACAGGTGACTATGGCTACACCTTC.

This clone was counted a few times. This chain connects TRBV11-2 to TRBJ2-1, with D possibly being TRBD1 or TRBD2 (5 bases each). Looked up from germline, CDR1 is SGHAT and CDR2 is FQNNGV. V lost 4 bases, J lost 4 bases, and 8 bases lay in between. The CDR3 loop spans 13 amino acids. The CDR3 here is CASSYGAYNEQFF. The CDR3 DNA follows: TGTGCCAGCAGCTACGGGGCTTACAATGAGCAGTTCTTC.

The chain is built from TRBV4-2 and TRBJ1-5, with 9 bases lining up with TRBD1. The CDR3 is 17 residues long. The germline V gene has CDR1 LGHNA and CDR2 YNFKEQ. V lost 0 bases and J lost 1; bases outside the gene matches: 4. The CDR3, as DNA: TGTGCCAGCAGCCAAGACTCCGGACAGGGGAGCAATCAGCCCCAGCATTTT. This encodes CASSQDSGQGSNQPQHF.

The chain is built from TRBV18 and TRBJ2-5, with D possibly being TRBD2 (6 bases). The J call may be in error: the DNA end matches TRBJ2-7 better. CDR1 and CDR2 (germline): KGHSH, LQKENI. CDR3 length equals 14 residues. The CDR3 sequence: CASSPLEGINEQYF. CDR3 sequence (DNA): TGTGCCAGCTCACCGTTGGAGGGAATAAACGAGCAGTACTTC.

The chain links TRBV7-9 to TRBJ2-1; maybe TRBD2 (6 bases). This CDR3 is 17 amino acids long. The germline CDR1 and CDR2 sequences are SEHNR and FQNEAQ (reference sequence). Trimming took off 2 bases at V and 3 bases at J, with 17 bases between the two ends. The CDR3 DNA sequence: TGTGCCAGCAGCTTAACCAGGGACTCAATCGGCTACAATGAGCAGTTCTTC. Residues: CASSLTRDSIGYNEQFF.

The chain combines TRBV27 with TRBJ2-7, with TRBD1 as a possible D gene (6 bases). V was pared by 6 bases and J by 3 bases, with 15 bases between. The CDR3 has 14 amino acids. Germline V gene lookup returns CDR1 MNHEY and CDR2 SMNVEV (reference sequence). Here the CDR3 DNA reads TGTGCCAGCAGCTTCAGGGGTCCCGTCTACGAGCAGTACTTC. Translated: CASSFRGPVYEQYF.

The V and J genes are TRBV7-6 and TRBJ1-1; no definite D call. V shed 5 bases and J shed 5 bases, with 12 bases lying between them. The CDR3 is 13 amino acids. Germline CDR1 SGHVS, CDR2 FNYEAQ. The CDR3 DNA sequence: TGTGCCAGCAGCCCCCAACCGGGAACTGAAGCTTTCTTT. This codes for CASSPQPGTEAFF.

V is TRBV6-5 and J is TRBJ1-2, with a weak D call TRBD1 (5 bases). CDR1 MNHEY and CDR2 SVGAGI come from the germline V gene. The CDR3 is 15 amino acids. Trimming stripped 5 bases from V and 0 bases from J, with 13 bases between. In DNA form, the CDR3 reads TGTGCCAGCAGTCAAAGACAGCGACCTAACTATGGCTACACCTTC. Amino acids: CASSQRQRPNYGYTF.

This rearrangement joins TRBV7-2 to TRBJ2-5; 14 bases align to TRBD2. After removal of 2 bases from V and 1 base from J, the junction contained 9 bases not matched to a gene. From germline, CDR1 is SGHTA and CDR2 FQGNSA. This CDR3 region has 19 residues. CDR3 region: CASSLTRTSGRFSQETQYF. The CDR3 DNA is TGTGCCAGCAGCTTAACTCGGACTAGCGGGAGGTTTAGCCAAGAGACCCAGTACTTC.

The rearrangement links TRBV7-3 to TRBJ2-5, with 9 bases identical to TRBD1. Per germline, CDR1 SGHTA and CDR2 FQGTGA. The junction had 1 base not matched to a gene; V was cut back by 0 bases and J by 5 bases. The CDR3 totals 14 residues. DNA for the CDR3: TGTGCCAGCAGCTTAACCGGGACAGGGGAGACCCAGTACTTC. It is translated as CASSLTGTGETQYF.

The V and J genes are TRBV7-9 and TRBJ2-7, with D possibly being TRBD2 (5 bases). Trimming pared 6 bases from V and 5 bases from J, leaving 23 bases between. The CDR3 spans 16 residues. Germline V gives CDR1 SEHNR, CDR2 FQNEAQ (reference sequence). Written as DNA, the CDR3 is TGTGCCAGCAGACCCCTGACTACTTATCCCTTTCACGAGCAGTACTTC. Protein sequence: CASRPLTTYPFHEQYF.

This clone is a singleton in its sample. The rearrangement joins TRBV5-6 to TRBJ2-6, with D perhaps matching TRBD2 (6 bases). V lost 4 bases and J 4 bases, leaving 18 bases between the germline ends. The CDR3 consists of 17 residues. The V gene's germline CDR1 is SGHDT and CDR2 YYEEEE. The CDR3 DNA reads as TGTGCCAGCAGCCCTATACAAGGGGCGGGAGGGGCCAACGTCCTGACTTTC. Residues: CASSPIQGAGGANVLTF. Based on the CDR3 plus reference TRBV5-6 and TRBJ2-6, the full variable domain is DAGVTQSPTHLIKTRGQQVTLRCSPKSGHDTVSWYQQALGQGPQFIFQYYEEEERQRGNFPDRFSGHQFPNYSSELNVNALLLGDSALYLCASSPIQGAGGANVLTFGAGSRLTVL.

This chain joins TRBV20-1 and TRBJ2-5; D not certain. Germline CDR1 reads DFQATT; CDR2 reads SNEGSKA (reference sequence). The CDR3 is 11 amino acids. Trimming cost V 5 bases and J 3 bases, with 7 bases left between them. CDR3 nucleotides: TGCAGTGCTGGCCCCGAAGAGACCCAGTACTTC. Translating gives CSAGPEETQYF.

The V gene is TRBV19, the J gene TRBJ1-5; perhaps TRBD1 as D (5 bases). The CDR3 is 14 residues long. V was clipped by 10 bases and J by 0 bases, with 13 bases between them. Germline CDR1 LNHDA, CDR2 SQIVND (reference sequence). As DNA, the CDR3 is TGTGCCACTGAGACAGCACATAGCAATCAGCCCCAGCATTTT. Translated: CATETAHSNQPQHF.